The text below deals with one TCR beta chain. The antigen is unknown. 60 Vbeta and 13 Jbeta primers were used in PCR. Sequenced by immunoSEQ multiplex PCR; TCRdb stores in-frame clones only, minus some. The data hold 150,000 to 200,000 clones, with 65% to 80% observed a single time. These data come from a study of cytomegalovirus exposure and HLA in healthy donors. Study-level background: A prior study identified 110 million or so unique TCR beta sequences from 200 million or so T cells. General study findings and limits: Presence/absence analyses supposed approximately even sequencing depth among donors. Upon later analysis, HLA-associated TCR beta chains proved more clonally expanded than other, equally common chains.

Germline V gives CDR1 LNHDA, CDR2 SQIVND (reference sequence). V lost 5 bases and J lost 0; bases outside the gene matches: 4. The CDR3 is made up of 17 amino acids. This sequence originates from a woman aged 40 to 50 in good health and CMV-seronegative. The rearrangement uses TRBV19 and TRBJ2-1; 13 nucleotides match TRBD2. The sequenced sample was PBMCs. Written as DNA, the CDR3 is TGTGCCAGTAGTCCAAGGACTAGCGGGAGCTCCTACAATGAGCAGTTCTTC. This sequence encodes CASSPRTSGSSYNEQFF. The whole variable domain, filled in from reference TRBV19 and TRBJ2-1, reads DGGITQSPKYLFRKEGQNVTLSCEQNLNHDAMYWYRQDPGQGLRLIYYSQIVNDFQKGDIAEGYSVSREKKESFPLTVTSAQKNPTAFYLCASSPRTSGSSYNEQFFGPGTRLTVL.